A single sample gave rise to the 11 T cell receptor beta chains below, sequenced in a study of T cell changes during pregnancy in multiple sclerosis. Using immunoSEQ multiplex PCR, the repertoire was profiled, and TCRdb retains in-frame clones only, with some absent. Among about 39,000 clones listed, about 94% were seen once. This material consisted of CD4+ T cells from peripheral blood mononuclear cells, taken after pregnancy. The receptors shown here come from a female donor with multiple sclerosis, enrolled in a pregnancy study.

This chain links TRBV19 with TRBJ1-5; D perhaps matches TRBD1 (5 bases). The CDR3 sequence is 16 residues long. Looked up from germline, CDR1 is LNHDA and CDR2 is SQIVND (reference sequence). Trimming took off 3 bases at V and 6 bases at J, with 18 bases between the two ends. This CDR3 reads CASSIGRDLPSQPQHF. In DNA form, the CDR3 reads TGTGCCAGTAGTATCGGCAGGGATCTACCTAGTCAGCCCCAGCATTTT.

This chain connects TRBV6-5 to TRBJ2-7, with 10 nucleotides matching TRBD2. CDR1 and CDR2 from the germline V gene are MNHEY and SVGAGI. This CDR3 spans 14 amino acids. V shed 6 bases, J shed 4 bases, and the junction held 6 bases outside the gene matches. The CDR3 region is CASSQTSGAYEQYF. CDR3 bases: TGTGCCAGCAGCCAAACTAGCGGGGCTTACGAGCAGTACTTC.

The chain links TRBV5-5 to TRBJ2-5; TRBD1 agrees at 7 bases. Looked up from germline, CDR1 is SGHKS and CDR2 is YYEKEE (reference sequence). The CDR3 runs 17 residues. With V trimmed by 4 bases and J by 1 base, 13 bases remained unmatched. The CDR3 loop reads CASSLFMQGDGQETQYF. DNA of the CDR3: TGTGCCAGCAGCCTTTTTATGCAGGGGGATGGCCAAGAGACCCAGTACTTC.

The chain links TRBV4-2 to TRBJ2-7, with 8 bases identical to TRBD1. The CDR3 has 15 residues. Germline CDR1 and CDR2: LGHNA and YNFKEQ. J gave up 7 bases and V 1 base, and 9 bases lay outside the gene matches. The CDR3 region has the DNA TGTGCCAGCAGCCAAGGAGGGCAGGGGGCGCGAGAGCAGTACTTC. This gives the protein CASSQGGQGAREQYF.

The chain is built from TRBV25-1 and TRBJ1-2, with D possibly TRBD1 on 6 matching bases. The ends were cut back, 3 bases at V and 4 bases at J, with 12 bases in the middle. Germline loops: CDR1 MGHDK, CDR2 SYGVNS. The CDR3 spans 14 residues. Written as DNA, the CDR3 is TGTGCCAGCAGTGATACAGGGATTTTCTATGGCTACACCTTC. Translation gives CASSDTGIFYGYTF.

The rearrangement links TRBV29-1 to TRBJ2-3; D is perhaps TRBD2 (5 bases). V lost 0 bases and J 1 base, leaving 8 bases between the germline ends. The CDR3 totals 14 residues. Germline values: CDR1 SQVTM, CDR2 ANQGSEA. The DNA of the CDR3 is TGCAGCGTTGAAGAGGGAGAGGGCACAGATACGCAGTATTTT. It codes for CSVEEGEGTDTQYF.

The chain has TRBV28 and TRBJ1-2; D perhaps matches TRBD1 (5 bases). Trimming removed 3 bases from V and 13 bases from J, with 15 bases in between. This CDR3 has 12 amino acids. Germline CDR1 MDHEN, CDR2 SYDVKM. This CDR3 reads CASSLGKGQVTF. As DNA, the CDR3 is TGTGCCAGCAGTTTGGGCAAGGGGCAAGTCACCTTC.

This clone was counted a single time. The chain uses TRBV4-2 and TRBJ1-1; D is perhaps TRBD1 (6 bases). Trimming left V 4 bases short and J 4 bases short, with 7 bases between. The CDR3 spans 12 residues. Per the germline V gene, CDR1 is LGHNA and CDR2 is YNFKEQ. The CDR3 DNA is TGTGCCAGCAGCCCGACAGGCACTGAAGCTTTCTTT. It yields the protein CASSPTGTEAFF.

V and J are TRBV5-4 and TRBJ2-7; 7 bases line up with TRBD2. Per germline, CDR1 SGHNT and CDR2 YYREEE (reference sequence). The ends lost 0 bases at V and 4 bases at J; junction bases unmatched: 1. The CDR3 extends over 13 amino acids. The CDR3 coding sequence is TGTGCCAGCAGCTTGGTGGGGGGGTACGAGCAGTACTTC. This translates into CASSLVGGYEQYF.

This clone was recorded once. The chain uses TRBV5-1 and TRBJ2-5, with 9 bases lining up with TRBD1. CDR3 length equals 15 residues. The V segment lost 3 bases and the J segment 2 bases; nucleotides outside the gene matches: 5. CDR1 and CDR2 from the germline V gene are SGHRS and YFSETQ. In DNA form, the CDR3 reads TGCGCCAGCAGCTGGGACGGACAGGGGCAAGAGACCCAGTACTTC. It specifies CASSWDGQGQETQYF.

The rearrangement joins TRBV11-2 to TRBJ1-2; possible D gene TRBD1, 6 bases. Germline CDR1 reads SGHAT; CDR2 reads FQNNGV. The V and J ends lost 5 bases and 5 bases respectively, with 15 bases between them. This CDR3 is built from 14 residues. This chain's CDR3 is CASSEVTGLYGYTF. Here the CDR3 DNA reads TGTGCCAGCAGCGAGGTAACAGGGTTGTATGGCTACACCTTC.